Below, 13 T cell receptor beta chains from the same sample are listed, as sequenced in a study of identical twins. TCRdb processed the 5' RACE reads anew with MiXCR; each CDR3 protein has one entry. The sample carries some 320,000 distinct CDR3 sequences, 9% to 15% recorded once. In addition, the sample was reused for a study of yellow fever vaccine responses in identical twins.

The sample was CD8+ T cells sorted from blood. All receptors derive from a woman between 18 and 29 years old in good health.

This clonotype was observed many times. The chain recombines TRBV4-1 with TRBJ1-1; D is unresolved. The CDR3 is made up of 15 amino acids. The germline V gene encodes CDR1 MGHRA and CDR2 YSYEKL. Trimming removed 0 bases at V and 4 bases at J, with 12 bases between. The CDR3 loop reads CASSQDWGGLTEAFF. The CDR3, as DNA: TGCGCCAGCAGCCAAGATTGGGGAGGACTCACTGAAGCTTTCTTT.

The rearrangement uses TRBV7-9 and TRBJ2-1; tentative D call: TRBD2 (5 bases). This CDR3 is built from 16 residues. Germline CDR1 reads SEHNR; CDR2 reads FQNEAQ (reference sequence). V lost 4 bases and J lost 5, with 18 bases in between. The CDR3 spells CASSSWTYQVDNEQFF. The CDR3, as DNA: TGTGCCAGCAGCTCCTGGACTTACCAGGTCGACAATGAGCAGTTCTTC.

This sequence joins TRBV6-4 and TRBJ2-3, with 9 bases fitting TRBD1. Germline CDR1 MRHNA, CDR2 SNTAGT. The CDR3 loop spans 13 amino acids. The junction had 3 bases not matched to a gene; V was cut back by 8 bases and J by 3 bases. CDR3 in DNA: TGTGCCAGCCGGGACAGGGAGACAGATACGCAGTATTTT. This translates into CASRDRETDTQYF.

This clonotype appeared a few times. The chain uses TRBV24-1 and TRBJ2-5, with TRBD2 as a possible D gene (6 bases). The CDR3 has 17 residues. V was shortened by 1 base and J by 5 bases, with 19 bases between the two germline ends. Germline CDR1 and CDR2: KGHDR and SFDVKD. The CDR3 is CATSDFEPEGAPETQYF. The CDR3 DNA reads TGTGCCACCAGTGATTTTGAACCGGAGGGTGCCCCGGAGACCCAGTACTTC.

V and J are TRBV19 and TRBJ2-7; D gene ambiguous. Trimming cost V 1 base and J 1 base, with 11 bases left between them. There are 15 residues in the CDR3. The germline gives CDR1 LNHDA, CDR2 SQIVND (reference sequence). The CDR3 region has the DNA TGTGCCAGTAGTATAGCATTTGGGGATTCCTACGAGCAGTACTTC. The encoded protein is CASSIAFGDSYEQYF.

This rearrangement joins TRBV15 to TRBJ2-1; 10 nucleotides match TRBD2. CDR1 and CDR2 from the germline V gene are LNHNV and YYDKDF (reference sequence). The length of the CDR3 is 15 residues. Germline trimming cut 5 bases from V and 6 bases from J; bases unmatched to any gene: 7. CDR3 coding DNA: TGTGCCACCAGCGTAAGCGGGGGGGCACGCAATGAGCAGTTCTTC. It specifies CATSVSGGARNEQFF. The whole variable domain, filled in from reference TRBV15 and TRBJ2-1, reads DAMVIQNPRYQVTQFGKPVTLSCSQTLNHNVMYWYQQKSSQAPKLLFHYYDKDFNNEADTPDNFQSRRPNTSFCFLDIRSPGLGDTAMYLCATSVSGGARNEQFFGPGTRLTVL.

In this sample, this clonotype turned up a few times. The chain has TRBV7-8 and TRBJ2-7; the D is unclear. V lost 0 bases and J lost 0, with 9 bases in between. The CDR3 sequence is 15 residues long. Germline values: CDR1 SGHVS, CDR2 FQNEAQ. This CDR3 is CASSLARVRSYEQYF. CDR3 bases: TGTGCCAGCAGCTTAGCTAGGGTCCGCTCCTACGAGCAGTACTTC.

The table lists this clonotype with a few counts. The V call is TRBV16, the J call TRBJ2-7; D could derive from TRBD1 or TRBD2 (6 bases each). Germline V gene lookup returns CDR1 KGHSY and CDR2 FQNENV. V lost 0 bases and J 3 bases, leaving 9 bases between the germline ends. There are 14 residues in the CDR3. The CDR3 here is CASSQSRGDYEQYF. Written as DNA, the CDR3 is TGTGCCAGCAGCCAATCTAGGGGGGACTACGAGCAGTACTTC.

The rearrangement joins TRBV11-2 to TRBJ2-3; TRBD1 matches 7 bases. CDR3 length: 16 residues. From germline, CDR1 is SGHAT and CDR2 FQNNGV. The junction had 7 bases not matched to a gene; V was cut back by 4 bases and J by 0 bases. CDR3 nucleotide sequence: TGTGCCAGCAGCTCGAAACGGGGACAGAGCACAGATACGCAGTATTTT. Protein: CASSSKRGQSTDTQYF.

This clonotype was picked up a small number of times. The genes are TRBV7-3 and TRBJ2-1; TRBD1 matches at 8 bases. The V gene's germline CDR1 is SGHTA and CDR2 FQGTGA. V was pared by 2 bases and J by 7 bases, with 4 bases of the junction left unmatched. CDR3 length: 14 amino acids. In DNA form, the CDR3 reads TGTGCCAGCAGCTTAGACAGGGGCTGGAATGAGCAGTTCTTC. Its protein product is CASSLDRGWNEQFF.

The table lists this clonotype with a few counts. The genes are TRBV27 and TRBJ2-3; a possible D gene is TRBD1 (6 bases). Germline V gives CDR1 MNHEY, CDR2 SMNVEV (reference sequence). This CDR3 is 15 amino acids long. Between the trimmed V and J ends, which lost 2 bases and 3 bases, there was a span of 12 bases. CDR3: CASSLRTALTDTQYF. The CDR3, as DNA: TGTGCCAGCAGTTTAAGGACAGCCCTAACAGATACGCAGTATTTT.

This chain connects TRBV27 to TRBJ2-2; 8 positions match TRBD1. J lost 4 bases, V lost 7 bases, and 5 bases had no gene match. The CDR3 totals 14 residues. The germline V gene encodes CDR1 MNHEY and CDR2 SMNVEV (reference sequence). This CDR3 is CASTQGARTGELFF. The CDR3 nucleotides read TGTGCCAGCACCCAGGGGGCGCGCACCGGGGAGCTGTTTTTT.

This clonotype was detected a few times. The CDR3 DNA is TGCGCCAGCAGCATTAGCGGGAGGGCCTCCTACGAGCAGTACTTC. This encodes CASSISGRASYEQYF. The chain employs TRBV5-1 and TRBJ2-7, with 11 bases fitting TRBD2. The germline V gene has CDR1 SGHRS and CDR2 YFSETQ. After removal of 4 bases from V and 0 bases from J, the junction contained 3 bases not matched to a gene. This CDR3 region has 15 residues.